The source of this T cell receptor beta chain is a study of OX40 agonist ivuxolimab in advanced cancers. Study summary: Melanoma, hepatocellular carcinoma, head and neck or renal cell cancer occurred in dose-escalation patients.

The repertoire was sequenced with immunoSEQ multiplex PCR; TCRdb's copy has only in-frame clones and lacks some. The sample shows roughly 90,000 clones, roughly 89% of them seen only once. The germline V gene has CDR1 SGHAT and CDR2 FQNNGV. CDR3 size: 14 residues. V was shortened by 1 base and J by 4 bases, with 11 bases between the two germline ends. The receptor was derived from an adult with an advanced solid tumor such as melanoma, head and neck, liver or kidney cancer. The rearrangement joins TRBV11-2 to TRBJ2-7; a possible D gene is TRBD1 (6 bases). The source material was CD4+ or CD8+ T cells sorted from blood, sampled in a trial of the OX40 agonist ivuxolimab. The CDR3 DNA is TGTGCCAGCAGCTTAGTGAGGGGGAGTTACGAGCAGTACTTC. Its protein is CASSLVRGSYEQYF.